What follows describes a single T cell receptor beta chain. Its antigen has not been determined. Nothing much larger sits one base from this clone, and base qualities are not available. The cohort consisted of more than 650 healthy bone marrow donors. All cohort members were sampled while nominally healthy, although unrecorded immune exposures were likely present. The donor tested CMV seropositive and was one of the 289 seropositive cohort members. A peripheral blood sample was provided by each donor, and peripheral blood mononuclear cells were used for TCR beta sequencing. Genomic DNA was extracted from the blood cell samples with the Qiagen DNeasy Blood Extraction Kit. This sample is drawn from a study of cytomegalovirus exposure and HLA in healthy donors (TCRdb year 2017). For context, the study as a whole: In an earlier analysis of around 540 of the donors, 250 to 300 Gb of sequence data and roughly 100 million unique TCR beta sequences from 180 million or so T cells were reported. HLA typing included class I and class II loci at four-digit resolution. Besides the first cohort of under 700 subjects, a separate validation cohort made up of 120 different subjects was used. Typing coverage varied by locus: roughly 629-640 donors for A, B, C, DRB1 and DQB1; approximately 520 for DQA1; about 570 for DPA1; roughly 470 for DPB1. To decide whether each TCR beta V gene segment behaved as functional or pseudogenic, an earlier analysis of several hundred of the donors relied on high-throughput TCR beta sequencing. Every discovery cohort repertoire had been produced on one sequencing platform. In the later analysis, no new phenotypic data were used to find candidate immune exposures; instead, reliance was placed on TCR beta sequences and their occurrence across donors. An early release that covered fewer than 800 HLA-typed donors contained approximately 300 gigabases of sequencing data and 80 million or so unique TCR sequences. The study was designed to test whether signatures of past pathogen exposure could be identified by cataloging public T cell receptors. To predict cytomegalovirus infection status, the study brought together high-throughput TCR immunosequencing, statistical association of individual TCRs with disease status, and machine learning. Four to six DR-DQ haplotypes were handled as single units for association and clustering, since linkage in the cohort was strong. A later genetic analysis used genome-wide SNP genotypes for about 60% of the roughly 700 donors, treating that subset as a discovery cohort. On average, roughly 250,000 unique TCR beta nucleotide sequences were sequenced per donor among 300 to 500 genotyped donors of the cohort, with about 19% of those sequences being non-productive. In a later analysis, previously published TCR beta repertoires from about 670 donors were re-analyzed and high-resolution HLA genotyping was added so that TCR occurrence patterns could be studied. Of the 350 to 400 genotyped donors, over 65% fell in the genetic ancestry cluster associated with self-reported Caucasian donors. The study used immunosequencing to profile the T cell repertoires of 670 or so subjects and linked those repertoires to cytomegalovirus serostatus. Alongside the repertoire data, information on donor age, sex, ethnicity and CMV serostatus was compiled. Broad study findings and their caveats: At a false discovery rate of 0.05, a later analysis linked 15,000 to 20,000 TCR beta sequences to specific HLA alleles. A later genetic analysis reported fewer N-insertions in productive TCRs among donors in an Asian-associated ancestry cluster than the approximately 700-donor mean. In an earlier analysis of a few hundred of the donors, most TCR beta V segments were observed in productive rearrangements about 87% or about 30% of the time, broadly matching IMGT annotations. While some public TCRs were present in many individuals, most TCR sequences turned up only very rarely across donors. An association between a missense DCLRE1C variant and V-gene and J-gene trimming of TCR beta chains was found in a later genetic analysis and replicated in an independent cohort. In a later analysis, HLA-associated TCR beta chains were found to be more clonally expanded and to have lower generation probabilities than equally common non-associated chains. Because HLA typing was missing for some donors at each locus, association tests included only the typed subset. In vitro tests confirmed that three of the cytomegalovirus-associated TCR beta chains recognize cytomegalovirus antigens. In this cohort, only TCR beta chains were sequenced, and detectable features were limited by the absence of alpha or paired-chain data. A group of highly shared sequence variants was considered likely to be a technical artifact of the sequencing pipeline. The only immune exposure information available for the cohort was CMV serostatus. The authors suggested that the approach could potentially be extended to other disease states and immunological phenotypes. A further reported finding was that TCR beta sequences accurately predicted the HLA-A and HLA-B alleles for most subjects in the first cohort. The study listed approximately 150 TCR beta chains as associated with cytomegalovirus. When HLA alleles, especially DR and DQ, strongly co-occurred, TCR associations were difficult to assign to individual alleles. According to a later analysis, parvovirus B19, influenza, CMV and Epstein-Barr virus appeared linked to several top co-occurrence clusters. Because the 87-base-pair reads could not distinguish some IMGT-functional V segments, including TRBV6-2 and TRBV6-3, those segments were excluded. According to a later analysis, TCR association rates differed among HLA loci, with DRB1 alleles showing the most associated TCRs and HLA-C alleles showing the fewest. A later analysis found that most CMV-associated TCR beta chains appeared HLA-restricted, with HLA associations seemingly driven largely by CMV exposure. Correlated functional status among segregating V segments might be attributable to linkage disequilibrium, but an unknown experimental factor could not be ruled out. The classifier was reported to diagnose cytomegalovirus status with high specificity and sensitivity in both the original and validation cohorts. Presence/absence analyses assumed roughly uniform sequencing depth across donors, an assumption that may not hold. Because counts were too low, about 15 rarely observed V segments, including chromosome 9 orphons, were left out of the earlier analysis of approximately 500 of the donors.

Library prep was done by the immunoSEQ multiplex PCR assay. The multiplex PCR relied on a mix of 60 forward primers for TCR Vbeta segments and 13 reverse primers for TCR Jbeta segments. The CDR3 region of rearranged TCR beta genes was amplified from genomic DNA with a multiplex PCR assay. Amplified TCR beta libraries were sequenced as 87-base-pair reads on the Illumina HiSeq System. In the original analysis: A later analysis counted 75 million to 100 million unique TCR beta chains across the 700 or so repertoires, and around 9.9 million of these chains were shared by at least two donors. A nearest-neighbor algorithm error-corrected the raw reads and collapsed the reads into unique sequences, merging closely related sequences to remove PCR and sequencing errors. V, D and J gene segments were assigned by aligning CDR3 sequences to IMGT reference sequences. Each retained sequence needed at least a six-nucleotide match to both a V gene segment and a J gene segment. A rearrangement was called productive if the CDR3 had no stop codons and remained in frame with V and J, and every other rearrangement was called non-productive. Following IMGT convention, CDR3 was defined as the stretch from the second conserved V-encoded cysteine to the conserved J-encoded phenylalanine. The earlier analysis of roughly 590 of the donors excluded sequences that lacked an unambiguous match to a single V gene segment. In an earlier analysis of around 590 of the donors, a V segment was called functional when productive rearrangements were above 56.7%, and segregating when the standard deviation between donors exceeded 5%. To diagnose cytomegalovirus status from the catalog of TCR beta chain sequences, a statistical classification framework was built. A later analysis assigned V and J genes by comparing TCR nucleotide sequences with IMGT/GENE-DB human TR gene sequences. In a later analysis, CDR3 sequences and most-parsimonious VDJ recombination scenarios were assigned using the TCRdist pipeline. In a later analysis, every TCR beta chain was defined by the combination of its CDR3 amino acid sequence and its V-gene family, and reads without a unique V-gene family were dropped. A later analysis removed 592 highly shared, low-generation-probability nucleotide sequences to deal with suspected cross-contamination and a sequencing artifact. For each public chain, a later analysis derived a clonal expansion index from normalized ranks of inferred template counts within each repertoire. In a later analysis, generation probabilities were computed with a VDJ recombination model fitted to out-of-frame rearrangements, and the resulting probabilities were checked against IGoR. In a later analysis, TCR-TCR, TCR-HLA and TCR-CMV co-occurrence was scored with hypergeometric tests, and a repertoire-size bias correction was applied to TCR pairs. A later analysis estimated false discovery rates by permuting HLA or CMV assignments 20 times. In a later analysis, co-occurring TCRs were grouped using DBSCAN, and TCRdist sequence similarity was added for clustering within HLA-allele-positive subsets. Repertoires with fewer than 30,000 or more than 120,000 public chains were left out of co-occurrence clustering, as were a handful of repertoires with anomalous nucleotide sharing. TCRdb carries this immuneACCESS record with in-frame sequences only. Its versions omit some clonotypes, under half of them owing to an unresolved V gene in the studies checked, with the rest unexplained. That table gives V, J and clone size, and the DNA gave D and trimming. The sample contains roughly 110,000 clones, around 67% of them found a single time. The ten largest clones represent approximately 15% of the sample.

V is cut by 0 bases and J by 8 bases, and the space between the germline ends is 8 bases. The CDR3 starts with the cysteine, ends with the phenylalanine, and has 13 residues. The CDR3 DNA has 39 bases and is translated from base 1. The germline V gene yields SGHAT for CDR1 and FQNNGV for CDR2. The sequenced material came from PBMCs. The V gene is TRBV11-2 and the J gene is TRBJ2-4; TRBD1 is a weak D gene call, 6 bases matching. This TCR was sampled from a woman in her forties in good health and CMV-seropositive. The DNA reads as follows: TGTGCCAGCAGCTTAGAGAACAGGGACATTCAGTACTTC. This gives the protein CASSLENRDIQYF.